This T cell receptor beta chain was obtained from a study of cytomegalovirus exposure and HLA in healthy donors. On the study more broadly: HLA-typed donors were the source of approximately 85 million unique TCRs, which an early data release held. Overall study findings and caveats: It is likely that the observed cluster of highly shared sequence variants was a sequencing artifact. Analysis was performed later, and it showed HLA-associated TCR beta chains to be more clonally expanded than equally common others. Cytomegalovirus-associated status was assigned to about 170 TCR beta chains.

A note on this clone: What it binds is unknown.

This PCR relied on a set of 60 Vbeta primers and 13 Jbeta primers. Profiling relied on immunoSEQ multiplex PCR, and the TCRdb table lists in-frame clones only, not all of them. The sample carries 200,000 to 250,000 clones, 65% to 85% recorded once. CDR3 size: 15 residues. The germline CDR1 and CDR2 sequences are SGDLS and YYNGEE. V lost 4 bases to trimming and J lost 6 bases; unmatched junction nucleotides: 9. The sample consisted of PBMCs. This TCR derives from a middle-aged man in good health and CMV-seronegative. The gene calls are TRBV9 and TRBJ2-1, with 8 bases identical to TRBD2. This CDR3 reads CASSPEGTSGNEQFF. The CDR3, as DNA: TGTGCCAGCAGCCCCGAGGGGACTAGTGGCAATGAGCAGTTCTTC.